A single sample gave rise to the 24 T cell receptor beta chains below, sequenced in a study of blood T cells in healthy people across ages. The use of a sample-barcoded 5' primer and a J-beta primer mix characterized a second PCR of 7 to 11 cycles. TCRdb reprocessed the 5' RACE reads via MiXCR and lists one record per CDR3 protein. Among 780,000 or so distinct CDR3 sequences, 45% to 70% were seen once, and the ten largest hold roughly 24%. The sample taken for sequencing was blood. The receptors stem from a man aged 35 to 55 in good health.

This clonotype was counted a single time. The CDR3 DNA follows: TGTGCCAGCAGCCTTACAGGGGCGGGTTCACCCCTCCACTTT. It codes for CASSLTGAGSPLHF. The rearrangement uses TRBV7-6 and TRBJ1-6, with 7 bases lining up with TRBD1. In germline, CDR1 is SGHVS, CDR2 FNYEAQ. V lost 5 bases and J lost 9; bases outside the gene matches: 7. The CDR3 runs to 14 residues. Full variable domain (outside the CDR3, taken from reference TRBV7-6 and TRBJ1-6): GAGVSQSPRYKVTKRGQDVALRCDPISGHVSLYWYRQALGQGPEFLTYFNYEAQQDKSGLPNDRFSAERPEGSISTLTIQRTEQRDSAMYRCASSLTGAGSPLHFGNGTRLTVT.

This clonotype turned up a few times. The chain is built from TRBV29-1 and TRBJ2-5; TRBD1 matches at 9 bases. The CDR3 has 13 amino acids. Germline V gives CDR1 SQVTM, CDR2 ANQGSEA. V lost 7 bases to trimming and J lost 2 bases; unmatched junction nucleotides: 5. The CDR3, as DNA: TGCAGCGGTGGAGGACAGGGGCAAGAGACCCAGTACTTC. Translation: CSGGGQGQETQYF.

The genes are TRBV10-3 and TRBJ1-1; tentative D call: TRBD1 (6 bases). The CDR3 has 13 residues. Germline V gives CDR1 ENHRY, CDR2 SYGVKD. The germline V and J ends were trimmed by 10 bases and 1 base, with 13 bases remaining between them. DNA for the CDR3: TGTGCCAACGCAGGGGCCTCGAACACTGAAGCTTTCTTT. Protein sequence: CANAGASNTEAFF.

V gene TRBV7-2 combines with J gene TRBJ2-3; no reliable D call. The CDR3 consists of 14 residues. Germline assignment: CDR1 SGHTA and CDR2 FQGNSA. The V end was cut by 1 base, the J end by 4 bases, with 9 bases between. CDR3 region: CASSLGAVADTQYF. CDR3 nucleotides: TGTGCCAGCAGCTTAGGGGCTGTGGCAGATACGCAGTATTTT.

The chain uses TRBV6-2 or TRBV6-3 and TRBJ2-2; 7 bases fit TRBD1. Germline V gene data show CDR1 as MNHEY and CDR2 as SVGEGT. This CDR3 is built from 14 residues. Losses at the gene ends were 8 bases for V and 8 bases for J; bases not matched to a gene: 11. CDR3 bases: TGTGCCAGCCTGATGGGGGACAGATCTGGGGAGCTGTTTTTT. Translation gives CASLMGDRSGELFF.

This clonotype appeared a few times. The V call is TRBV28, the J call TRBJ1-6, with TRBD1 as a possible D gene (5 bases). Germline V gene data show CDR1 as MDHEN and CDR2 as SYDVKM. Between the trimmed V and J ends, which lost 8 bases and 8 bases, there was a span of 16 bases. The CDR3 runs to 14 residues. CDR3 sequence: CASLDPGGDSPLHF. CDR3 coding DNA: TGTGCCAGCCTCGACCCGGGGGGGGATTCACCCCTCCACTTT.

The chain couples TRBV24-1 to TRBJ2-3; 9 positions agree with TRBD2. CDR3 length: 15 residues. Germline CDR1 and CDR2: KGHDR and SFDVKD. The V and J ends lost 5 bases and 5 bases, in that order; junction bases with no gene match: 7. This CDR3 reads CATSVAGAVGDTQYF. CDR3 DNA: TGTGCCACCAGTGTAGCGGGAGCGGTTGGAGATACGCAGTATTTT.

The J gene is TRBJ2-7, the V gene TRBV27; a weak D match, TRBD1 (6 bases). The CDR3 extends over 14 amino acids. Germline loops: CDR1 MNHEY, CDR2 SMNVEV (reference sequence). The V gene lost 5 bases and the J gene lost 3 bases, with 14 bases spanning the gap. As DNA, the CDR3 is TGTGCCAGCAGTCCCCCAGGGGTAGACTACGAGCAGTACTTC. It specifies CASSPPGVDYEQYF.

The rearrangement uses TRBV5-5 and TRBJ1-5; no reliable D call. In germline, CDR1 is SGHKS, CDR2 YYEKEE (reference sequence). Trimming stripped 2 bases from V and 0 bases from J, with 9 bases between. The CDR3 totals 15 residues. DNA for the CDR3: TGTGCCAGCAGCTTACGCTCTTATAGCAATCAGCCCCAGCATTTT. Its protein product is CASSLRSYSNQPQHF.

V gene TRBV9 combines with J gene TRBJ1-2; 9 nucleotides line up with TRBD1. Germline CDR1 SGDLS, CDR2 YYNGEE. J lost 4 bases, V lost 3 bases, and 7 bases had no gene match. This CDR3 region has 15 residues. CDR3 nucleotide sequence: TGTGCCAGCAGCGCCGGGACAGGGAGTCTCTATGGCTACACCTTC. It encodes CASSAGTGSLYGYTF.

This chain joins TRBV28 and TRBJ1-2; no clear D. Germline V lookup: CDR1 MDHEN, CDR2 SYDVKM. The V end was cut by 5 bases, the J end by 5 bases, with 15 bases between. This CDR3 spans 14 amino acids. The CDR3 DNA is TGTGCCAGCAGTCGAAATATGGGGATATATGGCTACACCTTC. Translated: CASSRNMGIYGYTF.

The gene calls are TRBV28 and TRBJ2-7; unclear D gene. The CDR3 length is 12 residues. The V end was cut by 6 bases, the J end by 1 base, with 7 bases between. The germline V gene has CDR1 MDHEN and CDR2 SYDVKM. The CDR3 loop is CASRDFSYEQYF. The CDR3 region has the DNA TGTGCCAGCAGAGATTTTTCCTACGAGCAGTACTTC.

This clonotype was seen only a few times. The CDR3: CASSPAQRGYTF. CDR3 DNA sequence: TGTGCCAGCAGCCCCGCTCAGCGGGGCTACACCTTC. The V gene is TRBV2, the J gene TRBJ1-2; D not certain. This CDR3 contains 12 residues. Trimming stripped 6 bases from V and 8 bases from J, with 13 bases between. The V gene's germline CDR1 is SNHLY and CDR2 FYNNEI.

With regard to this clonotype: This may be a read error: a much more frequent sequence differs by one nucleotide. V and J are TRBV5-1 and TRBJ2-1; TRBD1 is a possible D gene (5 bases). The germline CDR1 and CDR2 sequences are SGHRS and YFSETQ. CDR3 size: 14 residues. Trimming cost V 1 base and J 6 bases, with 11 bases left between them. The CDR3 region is CASSLPKGRNEQFF. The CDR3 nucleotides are TGCGCCAGCAGCTTGCCCAAGGGGCGCAATGAGCAGTTCTTC.

DNA for the CDR3: TGTGCCACCGAGCCAGGAAGCTCCTACAATGAGCAGTTCTTC. This sequence encodes CATEPGSSYNEQFF. The chain joins TRBV15 to TRBJ2-1, with no clear D. V was trimmed by 8 bases and J by 0 bases, leaving 11 bases between them. Per germline, CDR1 LNHNV and CDR2 YYDKDF (reference sequence). The CDR3 is 14 residues long.

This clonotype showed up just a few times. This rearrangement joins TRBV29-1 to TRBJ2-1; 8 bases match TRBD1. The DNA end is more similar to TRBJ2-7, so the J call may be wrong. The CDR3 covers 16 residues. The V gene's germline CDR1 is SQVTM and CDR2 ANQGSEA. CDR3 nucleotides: TGCAGCGTTGGAGGGTGGGGGGACAGGCACTCTAAGGAGCAGTACTTC. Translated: CSVGGWGDRHSKEQYF.

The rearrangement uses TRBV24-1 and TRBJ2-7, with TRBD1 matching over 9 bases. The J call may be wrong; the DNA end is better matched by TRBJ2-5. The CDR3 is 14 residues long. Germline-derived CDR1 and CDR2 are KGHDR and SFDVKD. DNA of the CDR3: TGTGCCACCAGCCCGACAGGGGGAATCGAGACCCAGTACTTC. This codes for CATSPTGGIETQYF.

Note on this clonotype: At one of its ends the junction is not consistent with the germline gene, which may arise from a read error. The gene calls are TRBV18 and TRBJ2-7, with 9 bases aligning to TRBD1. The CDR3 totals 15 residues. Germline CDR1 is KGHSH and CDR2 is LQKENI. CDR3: CASPPSGQGPYEQYF. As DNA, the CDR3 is TGTGCCAGCCCACCTTCGGGACAGGGTCCCTACGAGCAGTACTTC.

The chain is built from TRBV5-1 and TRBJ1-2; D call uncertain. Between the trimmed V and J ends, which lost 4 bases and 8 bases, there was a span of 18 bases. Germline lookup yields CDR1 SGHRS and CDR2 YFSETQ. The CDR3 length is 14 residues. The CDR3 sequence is CASSPRTSGSGYTF. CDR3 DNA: TGCGCCAGCAGCCCCCGGACTAGCGGGAGCGGCTACACCTTC.

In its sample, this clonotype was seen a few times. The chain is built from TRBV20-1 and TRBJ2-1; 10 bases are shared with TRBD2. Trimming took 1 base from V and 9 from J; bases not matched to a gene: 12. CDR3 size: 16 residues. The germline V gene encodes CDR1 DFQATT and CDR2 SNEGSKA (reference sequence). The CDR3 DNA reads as TGCAGTGCTAGAGCAGGTCCTAGCGGGGGAGGTCTTGAGCAGTTCTTC. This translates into CSARAGPSGGGLEQFF.

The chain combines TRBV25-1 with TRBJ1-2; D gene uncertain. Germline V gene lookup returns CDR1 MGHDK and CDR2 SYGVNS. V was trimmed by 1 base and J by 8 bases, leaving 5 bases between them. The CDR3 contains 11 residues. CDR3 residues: CASSELGGYTF. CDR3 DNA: TGTGCCAGCAGTGAATTGGGGGGCTACACCTTC.

The CDR3 region is CASSQRTGVRYTDTQYF. CDR3 bases: TGTGCCAGCAGCCAGCGGACAGGGGTTCGGTACACAGATACGCAGTATTTT. This chain links TRBV7-9 with TRBJ2-3, with TRBD1 identical over 9 bases. V shed 5 bases and J 2 bases; nucleotides not matched to a gene: 11. The CDR3 totals 17 residues. Germline V CDR1 and CDR2: SEHNR, FQNEAQ (reference sequence).

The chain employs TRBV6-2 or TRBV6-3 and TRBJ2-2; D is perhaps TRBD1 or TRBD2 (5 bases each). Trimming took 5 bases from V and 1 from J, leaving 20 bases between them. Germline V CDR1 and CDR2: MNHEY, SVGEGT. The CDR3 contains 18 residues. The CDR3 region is CASSRGRHRKRNTGELFF. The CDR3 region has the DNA TGTGCCAGCAGTCGAGGGAGACACAGGAAACGGAACACCGGGGAGCTGTTTTTT.

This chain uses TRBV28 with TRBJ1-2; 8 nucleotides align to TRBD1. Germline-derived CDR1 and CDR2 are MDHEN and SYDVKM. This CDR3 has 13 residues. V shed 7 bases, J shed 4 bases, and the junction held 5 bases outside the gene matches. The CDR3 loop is CASKAGGRYGYTF. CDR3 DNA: TGTGCCAGCAAGGCAGGGGGCCGCTATGGCTACACCTTC.